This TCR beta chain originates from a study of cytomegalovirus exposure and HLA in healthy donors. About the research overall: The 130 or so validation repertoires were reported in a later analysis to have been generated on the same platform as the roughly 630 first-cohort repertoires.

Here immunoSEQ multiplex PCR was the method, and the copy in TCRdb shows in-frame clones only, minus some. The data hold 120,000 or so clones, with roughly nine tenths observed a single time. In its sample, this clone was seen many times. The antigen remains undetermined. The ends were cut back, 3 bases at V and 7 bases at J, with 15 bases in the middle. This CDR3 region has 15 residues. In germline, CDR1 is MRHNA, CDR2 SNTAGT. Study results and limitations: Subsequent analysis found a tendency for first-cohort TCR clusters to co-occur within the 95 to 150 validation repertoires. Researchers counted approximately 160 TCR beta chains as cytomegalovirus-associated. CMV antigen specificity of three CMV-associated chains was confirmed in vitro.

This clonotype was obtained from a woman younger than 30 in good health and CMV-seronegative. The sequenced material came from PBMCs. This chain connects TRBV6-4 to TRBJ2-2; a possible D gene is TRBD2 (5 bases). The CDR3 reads CASSEGSGSSGELFF. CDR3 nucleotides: TGTGCCAGCAGTGAGGGTTCGGGATCGAGCGGGGAGCTGTTTTTT.